The T cell receptor (beta chain) under discussion was sequenced for a study of identical twins. TCRdb processed the 5' RACE reads anew with MiXCR; each CDR3 protein has one entry. Of 200,000 to 250,000 distinct CDR3 sequences detected, roughly 7% appear once; the ten largest clones hold approximately 3.7%. This clonotype was recorded at least ten times. V dropped 8 bases and J dropped 1 base, with 13 bases sitting between them. This CDR3 is built from 14 residues. The same data also went into a second study, on yellow fever vaccine responses in identical twins.

This clonotype was obtained from a woman aged 18-30 years in good health. The sample was memory (CD45RO+) T cells sorted from blood. This rearrangement joins TRBV12-3 or TRBV12-4 to TRBJ2-3, with a tentative D call TRBD2 (5 bases). The CDR3 sequence is CASCRAGGTDTQYF. The CDR3 nucleotides read TGTGCCAGCTGTCGGGCCGGGGGCACAGATACGCAGTATTTT.